These T cell receptor beta chains were read from a single sample in a study of PD-1 blockade in classical Hodgkin lymphoma. Some clones are missing from TCRdb's copy, which holds only in-frame ones; the method was immunoSEQ multiplex PCR. This sample has some 93,000 clones, with 75% to 85% found just once. Sequenced here: peripheral blood mononuclear cells (PBMCs), sampled before the fourth cycle of nivolumab. The receptors were gathered from a human donor with classical Hodgkin lymphoma. Each CDR3 is given with its conserved first and last residue. D genes are given only for firm matches. A row's size may be missing; if present it is once, few, many or a size class.

size: -; V: TRBV5-1; D: TRBD1; J: TRBJ1-2; DNA: TGCGCCAGCAGCCCCGGACAGGGGTTCGACTATGGCTACACCTTC; CDR3: CASSPGQGFDYGYTF
size: -; V: TRBV5-8; D: -; J: TRBJ2-4; DNA: TGTGCCAGCAGCCGGGGCGGGGCCCTAGCCAAAAACATTCAGTACTTC; CDR3: CASSRGGALAKNIQYF
size: once; V: TRBV6-1; D: -; J: TRBJ2-7; DNA: TGTGCCTGCCTCAGCCCAGCCTACGAGCAGTACTTC; CDR3: CACLSPAYEQYF
size: -; V: TRBV11-2; D: TRBD1; J: TRBJ1-2; DNA: TGTGCCAGCAGCCCCGGGACAGGTCGCACCCCTAACTATGGCTACACCTTC; CDR3: CASSPGTGRTPNYGYTF
size: -; V: TRBV6-6; D: TRBD2; J: TRBJ2-7; DNA: TGTGCCAGCAGCTCGGGACTAGCGGGAAGCCAGTACTTC; CDR3: CASSSGLAGSQYF
size: once; V: TRBV4-2; D: TRBD2; J: TRBJ2-7; DNA: TGTGCCAGCAGACCCGAGCGGGAGGGATGGTACGAGCAGTACTTC; CDR3: CASRPEREGWYEQYF
size: -; V: TRBV7-2; D: TRBD2; J: TRBJ2-7; DNA: TGTGCCAGCAGCCCTAGACGGGGGTTTAGCGGGAGAGGCCACGAGCAGTACTTC; CDR3: CASSPRRGFSGRGHEQYF
size: -; V: TRBV6-6; D: -; J: TRBJ1-2; DNA: TGTGCCAGCAGTTACGGGGCAGGTTATGGCTACACCTTC; CDR3: CASSYGAGYGYTF
size: once; V: TRBV6-5; D: -; J: TRBJ2-3; DNA: TGTGCCAGCAGTTACGTTGGCGGGGGCTTCACAGATACGCAGTATTTT; CDR3: CASSYVGGGFTDTQYF
size: -; V: TRBV14; D: -; J: TRBJ2-1; DNA: TGTGCCAGCAGCCAAGCACCGGGACTGGCCCCCCGAGGACAGTTCTTC; CDR3: CASSQAPGLAPRGQFF
size: -; V: TRBV5-4; D: TRBD2; J: TRBJ2-7; DNA: TGTGCCAGCAGCGAAGGACCGGGACTAGCGGCCTACGAGCAGTACTTC; CDR3: CASSEGPGLAAYEQYF
size: once; V: TRBV7-2; D: -; J: TRBJ2-3; DNA: TGTGCCAGCAGCTTAGCGGGAGGAGGTAGCGCAGATACGCAGTATTTT; CDR3: CASSLAGGGSADTQYF
size: -; V: TRBV4-3; D: -; J: TRBJ2-1; DNA: TGCGCCAGCAGCCAAGAGGGGCGGGACCGAAAGTTCTTC; CDR3: CASSQEGRDRKFF
size: -; V: TRBV11-3; D: -; J: TRBJ1-5; DNA: TGTGCCAGCAGCTTAATCACCCCGACAGCCTCCATCAATCAGCCCCAGCATTTT; CDR3: CASSLITPTASINQPQHF
size: -; V: TRBV11-3; D: TRBD2; J: TRBJ2-1; DNA: TGTGCCAGCAGCTTAGCTCTAGCGGGAGGTAAGAATGAGCAGTTCTTC; CDR3: CASSLALAGGKNEQFF
size: -; V: TRBV7-3; D: -; J: TRBJ2-1; DNA: TGTGCCAGCAGCTTAAGTCGGACTTCCTCCTACAATGAGCAGTTCTTC; CDR3: CASSLSRTSSYNEQFF
size: -; V: TRBV6-6; D: -; J: TRBJ1-1; DNA: TGTGCCAGCAGTTTCCAGGGTAACACTGAAGCTTTCTTT; CDR3: CASSFQGNTEAFF
size: -; V: TRBV30; D: -; J: TRBJ2-7; DNA: TGTGCCTGGAGTCAAACAGGCCACGAGCAGTACTTC; CDR3: CAWSQTGHEQYF
size: -; V: TRBV6-1; D: TRBD2; J: TRBJ2-1; DNA: TGTGCCAGCAGTGAAAGGGGGGCTAGCGGGGTGTACAATGAGCAGTTCTTC; CDR3: CASSERGASGVYNEQFF
size: -; V: TRBV7-2; D: TRBD2; J: TRBJ2-2; DNA: TGTGCCAGCAGACATAGCGGGAGAGCCGGGGAGCTGTTTTTT; CDR3: CASRHSGRAGELFF
size: -; V: TRBV5-1; D: -; J: TRBJ2-3; DNA: TGCGCCAGCAGCCTGTGGGGGGGCACAGATACGCAGTATTTT; CDR3: CASSLWGGTDTQYF
size: -; V: TRBV6-5; D: -; J: TRBJ2-7; DNA: TGTGCCAGCAGTTACCCTAGTAGCGAGCAGTACTTC; CDR3: CASSYPSSEQYF
size: -; V: TRBV6-1; D: TRBD1; J: TRBJ1-1; DNA: TGTGCCAGCACCGAAGCACGACAGGGGACGGAAGCTTTCTTT; CDR3: CASTEARQGTEAFF
size: -; V: TRBV29-1; D: TRBD1; J: TRBJ2-7; DNA: TGCAGCAAATCCGGGACAGGGTTACATTACGAGCAGTACTTC; CDR3: CSKSGTGLHYEQYF
size: -; V: TRBV6-6; D: -; J: TRBJ1-1; DNA: TGTGCCAGCACGGGCGGGGGGGCGCGAACTGAAGCTTTCTTT; CDR3: CASTGGGARTEAFF
size: few; V: TRBV9; D: TRBD2; J: TRBJ2-1; DNA: TGTGCCAGCAGCCGTCGGACTAGCGGGAGCTCCTACAATGAGCAGTTCTTC; CDR3: CASSRRTSGSSYNEQFF
size: -; V: TRBV15; D: -; J: TRBJ1-1; DNA: TGTGCCACCAGCAGAGATCTAAAAGACGGGGCTTTCTTT; CDR3: CATSRDLKDGAFF
size: -; V: TRBV11-2; D: TRBD1; J: TRBJ2-1; DNA: TGTGCCAGCAGCTTAGTCACAGGGGAATCCTACAATGAGCAGTTCTTC; CDR3: CASSLVTGESYNEQFF
size: -; V: TRBV14; D: -; J: TRBJ2-1; DNA: TGTGCCAGCAGCCGAGTGCCCCTGGGGGAGCAGTTCTTC; CDR3: CASSRVPLGEQFF